The 12 T cell receptor beta chains in this list originate from one sample, sequenced in a study of shared clonotypes between healthy human individuals. Measured with immunoSEQ multiplex PCR; TCRdb has only the in-frame clones, and not every one. Here the sample spans over 400,000 clones, more than 65% being singletons. Source material: PBMCs. These TCRs come from a woman aged 40 to 55 in good health. Some clones in this sample may be carry-over from other donors' samples.

Of note for this clone: A far larger clone is off by one base, so a read error is likely. Other DNA sequences in this specimen translate into the identical CDR3. The chain links TRBV27 to TRBJ2-7; D gene ambiguous. The CDR3 length is 15 residues. In germline, CDR1 is MNHEY, CDR2 SMNVEV (reference sequence). V shed 6 bases and J shed 3 bases, with 18 bases lying between them. In DNA form, the CDR3 reads TGTGCCAGCAGCCCCCGAGGAAGAATCAACTACGAGCAGTACTTC. It specifies CASSPRGRINYEQYF.

Comment on this clone: A far larger clone is just one base off, so this is likely a read error. Other nucleotide sequences from this sample produce the same CDR3. The V and J genes are TRBV6-1 and TRBJ2-3; tentatively, D is TRBD1 (6 bases). The CDR3 is made up of 15 amino acids. The germline V gene has CDR1 MNHNS and CDR2 SASEGT. V lost 3 bases to trimming and J lost 6 bases, with 16 bases between them. CDR3 sequence reads: CASSEGTGSVDTQYF. Written as DNA, the CDR3 is TGTGCCAGCAGTGAGGGTACAGGGAGCGTGGATACGCAGTATTTT.

V usage is TRBV7-8 and J usage is TRBJ2-7; D not certain. Per the germline V gene, CDR1 is SGHVS and CDR2 is FQNEAQ. Trimming removed 8 bases from V and 0 bases from J, with 17 bases in between. The CDR3 totals 15 residues. The CDR3 nucleotides are TGTGCCAGCTTACCGGATGGAGTGAGCTCCTACGAGCAGTACTTC. Its protein is CASLPDGVSSYEQYF. The complete variable domain, with remaining parts taken from reference TRBV7-8 and TRBJ2-7, reads GAGVSQSPRYKVAKRGQDVALRCDPISGHVSLFWYQQALGQGPEFLTYFQNEAQLDKSGLPSDRFFAERPEGSVSTLKIQRTQQEDSAVYLCASLPDGVSSYEQYFGPGTRLTVT.

The V and J genes are TRBV6-5 and TRBJ1-1, with no clear D. There are 14 residues in the CDR3. The germline gives CDR1 MNHEY, CDR2 SVGAGI. V was cut by 5 bases and J by 1 base, with 11 bases left in between. CDR3 in amino acids: CASSGRQPNTEAFF. The CDR3 bases are TGTGCCAGCAGTGGCCGGCAGCCGAACACTGAAGCTTTCTTT.

The CDR3 spells CASSLSGRAVETQYF. The CDR3 DNA is TGTGCCAGCAGCCTTAGCGGGAGGGCCGTTGAGACCCAGTACTTC. This sequence joins TRBV11-2 and TRBJ2-5; 11 bases align to TRBD2. Germline CDR1 reads SGHAT; CDR2 reads FQNNGV. This CDR3 is 15 amino acids long. Trimming cost V 5 bases and J 5 bases; bases outside gene matches: 7.

The chain joins TRBV5-6 to TRBJ2-7, with D possibly called TRBD1 or TRBD2 (5 bases each). CDR1 is SGHDT and CDR2 is YYEEEE in the germline V gene. The V gene lost 6 bases and the J gene lost 5 bases, with 9 bases spanning the gap. The CDR3 spans 11 residues. The CDR3 region is CASTWDHEQYF. As DNA, the CDR3 is TGTGCCAGCACCTGGGACCACGAGCAGTACTTC.

To note about this clone: Since a far larger clone is one base different, this is likely a read error. This sample includes further DNA sequences coding for the same CDR3. The chain is built from TRBV27 and TRBJ1-4; D call uncertain. V dropped 6 bases and J dropped 0 bases, with 8 bases sitting between them. Germline V gene lookup returns CDR1 MNHEY and CDR2 SMNVEV (reference sequence). This CDR3 region has 14 residues. CDR3 nucleotide sequence: TGTGCCAGCAGACTGACACCAACTAATGAAAAACTGTTTTTT. It encodes CASRLTPTNEKLFF. Drawing the rest from reference TRBV27 and TRBJ1-4, the complete variable domain is EAQVTQNPRYLITVTGKKLTVTCSQNMNHEYMSWYRQDPGLGLRQIYYSMNVEVTDKGDVPEGYKVSRKEKRNFPLILESPSPNQTSLYFCASRLTPTNEKLFFGSGTQLSVL.

The rearrangement joins TRBV5-1 to TRBJ2-6; D is possibly TRBD2 (5 bases). This CDR3 is built from 16 residues. The germline V and J ends were trimmed by 3 bases and 1 base, with 11 bases remaining between them. Per the germline V gene, CDR1 is SGHRS and CDR2 is YFSETQ. CDR3 nucleotides: TGCGCCAGCAGCTCCTCAGGAGGTTCTGGGGCCAACGTCCTGACTTTC. Its translation is CASSSSGGSGANVLTF.

This clone appeared a few times. This may come from a read error, since a much larger clone is one base off. The CDR3 bases are TGTGCCAGTAGTATGCAGGGGGATGGAAACACCATATATTTT. It encodes CASSMQGDGNTIYF. The J gene is TRBJ1-3, the V gene TRBV19; TRBD1 matches at 7 bases. Germline values: CDR1 LNHDA, CDR2 SQIVND (reference sequence). The CDR3 length is 14 residues. V trimming: 3 bases; J trimming: 3 bases; junction bases outside the gene matches: 2.

The CDR3, as DNA: TGCGCCAGCAGCCAAGACGGCGGGAGGGTCTACGAGCAGTACTTC. It specifies CASSQDGGRVYEQYF. The V gene is TRBV4-1, the J gene TRBJ2-7; 9 bases are a match to TRBD2. This CDR3 spans 15 amino acids. V lost 0 bases and J lost 3; bases outside the gene matches: 3. Germline CDR1 MGHRA, CDR2 YSYEKL.

The rearrangement uses TRBV5-1 and TRBJ1-4; tentative D call: TRBD1 (6 bases). In germline, CDR1 is SGHRS, CDR2 YFSETQ. The V and J ends lost 4 bases and 5 bases respectively, with 12 bases between them. CDR3 size: 14 residues. CDR3 in amino acids: CASSVTGINEKLFF. CDR3 DNA sequence: TGCGCCAGCAGCGTTACAGGGATAAATGAAAAACTGTTTTTT.

The J gene is TRBJ1-5, the V gene TRBV28; D call uncertain. Trimming removed 1 base at V and 1 base at J, with 11 bases between. The CDR3 is 16 residues long. Germline CDR1 MDHEN, CDR2 SYDVKM. This chain's CDR3 is CASSLYPEGSNQPQHF. The CDR3, as DNA: TGTGCCAGCAGTTTATATCCCGAGGGAAGCAATCAGCCCCAGCATTTT.